Each of the 21 T cell receptor beta chains below was sequenced from the same sample in a study of PD-1 blockade in classical Hodgkin lymphoma. Repertoires were generated with immunoSEQ multiplex PCR, while TCRdb's copy carries only in-frame clones and drops some. The table includes roughly 27,000 clones, 89% detected once. Indicated time point: newly diagnosed, previously untreated cHL patient sample. CD4+ T cells were purified from thawed PBMCs by magnetic negative selection. Sequenced material: CD4+ T cells from blood. The receptors were sampled from a human donor with classical Hodgkin lymphoma.

The rearrangement uses TRBV7-3 and TRBJ2-2; possible D gene TRBD1, 5 bases. The CDR3 is 16 residues long. The ends were cut back, 1 base at V and 1 base at J, with 10 bases in the middle. Germline V gene sequence: CDR1 SGHTA, CDR2 FQGTGA. In nucleotides, the CDR3 is TGTGCCAGCAGCTTAAATGCCAGGGAGAACACCGGGGAGCTGTTTTTT. Translated: CASSLNARENTGELFF.

The rearrangement joins TRBV7-2 to TRBJ1-1; D is unresolved. The CDR3 sequence is 13 residues long. CDR1 is SGHTA and CDR2 is FQGNSA in the germline V gene. Trimming cost V 6 bases and J 2 bases, with 10 bases left between them. The CDR3 sequence: CASRADTNTEAFF. CDR3 bases: TGTGCCAGCAGAGCTGACACTAACACTGAAGCTTTCTTT.

The chain combines TRBV28 with TRBJ2-7; TRBD1 aligns across 7 bases. The CDR3 has 16 residues. J lost 5 bases, V lost 4 bases, and 14 bases had no gene match. CDR1 is MDHEN and CDR2 is SYDVKM in the germline V gene. As DNA, the CDR3 is TGTGCCAGCAGTTCGTTACCAGGGGGTTCCCCCCACGAGCAGTACTTC. It codes for CASSSLPGGSPHEQYF.

DNA of the CDR3: TGTGCCAGCAGCTCCGGAACCAATAGTATCAAGCAGTACTTC. Translated, it gives CASSSGTNSIKQYF. The chain carries TRBV7-9 and TRBJ2-7; D uncertain. The CDR3 covers 14 residues. CDR1 is SEHNR and CDR2 is FQNEAQ in the germline V gene (reference sequence). Trimming shortened V by 4 bases and J by 8 bases, and 18 bases separated the two germline ends.

The rearrangement joins TRBV28 to TRBJ2-7; D might be TRBD2 (7 bases). Per the germline V gene, CDR1 is MDHEN and CDR2 is SYDVKM. Trimming shortened V by 3 bases and J by 2 bases, and 14 bases separated the two germline ends. The CDR3 is 15 amino acids. The DNA of the CDR3 is TGTGCCAGCAGTTTTGCGGGAGAGGGGGCCTACGAGCAGTACTTC. Its translation: CASSFAGEGAYEQYF.

The CDR3 here is CASSDRGLETQYF. CDR3 DNA: TGTGCCAGCAGTGACAGGGGGCTTGAGACCCAGTACTTC. The chain is built from TRBV25-1 and TRBJ2-5, with 8 bases aligning to TRBD1. V lost 3 bases and J lost 5; bases outside the gene matches: 2. CDR1 and CDR2 (germline): MGHDK, SYGVNS. CDR3 length: 13 amino acids.

The rearrangement joins TRBV29-1 to TRBJ2-5, with TRBD1 as a possible D gene (5 bases). The V end lost 1 base, the J end lost 6 bases, and 9 bases lay between the germline ends. CDR1 and CDR2 (germline): SQVTM, ANQGSEA. CDR3 size: 12 residues. CDR3 DNA sequence: TGCAGCGTTGAAGGGGCAGGGCAGACCCAGTACTTC. Protein: CSVEGAGQTQYF.

The V call is TRBV28, the J call TRBJ1-3; D not certain. The CDR3 has 14 amino acids. Germline lookup yields CDR1 MDHEN and CDR2 SYDVKM. V was pared by 1 base and J by 6 bases, with 10 bases between. CDR3 DNA sequence: TGTGCCAGCAGTTTATCAACGGAAAAAAACACCATATATTTT. Translation gives CASSLSTEKNTIYF.

This chain connects TRBV10-3 to TRBJ1-5, with D unclear. Trimming cost V 3 bases and J 5 bases, with 5 bases left between them. The CDR3 has 12 amino acids. CDR1 is ENHRY and CDR2 is SYGVKD in the germline V gene. Here the CDR3 DNA reads TGTGCCATCAGTGATATGGATCAGCCCCAGCATTTT. Translated: CAISDMDQPQHF.

The chain joins TRBV2 to TRBJ1-1, with a tentative D call TRBD1 (6 bases). The CDR3 is 14 residues long. From germline, CDR1 is SNHLY and CDR2 FYNNEI. Trimming pared 3 bases from V and 5 bases from J, leaving 13 bases between. The CDR3 nucleotides are TGTGCCAGCAGTGATAAGAGGGGGGGAACTGAAGCTTTCTTT. This encodes CASSDKRGGTEAFF.

The rearrangement uses TRBV28 and TRBJ1-1; 7 nucleotides line up with TRBD1. The CDR3 extends over 15 amino acids. Germline V CDR1 and CDR2: MDHEN, SYDVKM. With 5 bases clipped from V and 3 bases from J, the junction kept 9 bases outside the gene matches. Here the CDR3 DNA reads TGTGCCAGCAGTACCGTGTCCGACAGGGACACTGAAGCTTTCTTT. Its translation: CASSTVSDRDTEAFF.

This clone is a singleton in its sample. The chain employs TRBV27 and TRBJ2-1, with D perhaps TRBD1 (5 bases). CDR3 size: 12 residues. CDR1 is MNHEY and CDR2 is SMNVEV in the germline V gene (reference sequence). Trimming left V 4 bases short and J 10 bases short, with 11 bases between. The CDR3 is CASSSVGREQFF. CDR3 bases: TGTGCCAGCAGTTCCGTGGGGCGGGAGCAGTTCTTC.

The rearrangement joins TRBV27 to TRBJ2-7; a weak D match, TRBD1 (5 bases). The V gene lost 4 bases and the J gene lost 3 bases, with 13 bases spanning the gap. The CDR3 has 14 amino acids. Germline-derived CDR1 and CDR2 are MNHEY and SMNVEV (reference sequence). The CDR3 nucleotides read TGTGCCAGCAGTTACAGCCTAAGGGGCTACGAGCAGTACTTC. Its translation is CASSYSLRGYEQYF.

CDR3 sequence reads: CASLEGASTDTQYF. CDR3 nucleotide sequence: TGTGCCAGCCTGGAGGGTGCTAGCACAGATACGCAGTATTTT. The V call is TRBV7-9, the J call TRBJ2-3, with D perhaps TRBD2 (6 bases). The germline CDR1 and CDR2 sequences are SEHNR and FQNEAQ (reference sequence). This CDR3 has 14 residues. Trimming shortened V by 8 bases and J by 0 bases, and 12 bases separated the two germline ends.

The rearrangement uses TRBV5-4 and TRBJ2-3; 9 bases fit TRBD2. The CDR3 is 14 residues long. Trimming cost V 9 bases and J 1 base; bases outside gene matches: 6. From germline, CDR1 is SGHNT and CDR2 YYREEE (reference sequence). The CDR3 coding sequence is TGTGCCACAAGCGGGAGGCAGGGCACAGATACGCAGTATTTT. This encodes CATSGRQGTDTQYF.

The chain links TRBV5-4 to TRBJ1-1, with a tentative D call TRBD1 (5 bases). V lost 0 bases and J 4 bases, leaving 13 bases between the germline ends. Germline CDR1 and CDR2: SGHNT and YYREEE (reference sequence). The CDR3 has 15 amino acids. The CDR3 protein is CASSLEVGGGTEAFF. The CDR3 bases are TGTGCCAGCAGCTTGGAAGTGGGGGGGGGCACTGAAGCTTTCTTT.

V and J are TRBV6-5 and TRBJ1-4, with D hard to call. Germline-derived CDR1 and CDR2 are MNHEY and SVGAGI. Trimming cost V 0 bases and J 7 bases, with 15 bases left between them. This CDR3 has 16 amino acids. The CDR3: CASSYSSRSWREKLFF. The CDR3 DNA sequence: TGTGCCAGCAGTTACTCGAGTAGGAGCTGGCGTGAAAAACTGTTTTTT.

V gene TRBV10-1 combines with J gene TRBJ2-7; D ambiguous. The V gene's germline CDR1 is WNHNN and CDR2 SYGVQD (reference sequence). Trimming took 7 bases from V and 2 from J, leaving 12 bases between them. There are 13 residues in the CDR3. In DNA, the CDR3 is TGCGCCAGCAAACCTTATAGGGCCTACGAGCAGTACTTC. It specifies CASKPYRAYEQYF.

The V and J genes are TRBV9 and TRBJ1-3; unclear D gene. The V gene lost 4 bases and the J gene lost 4 bases, with 15 bases spanning the gap. This CDR3 has 15 residues. CDR1 is SGDLS and CDR2 is YYNGEE in the germline V gene. The CDR3 protein is CASSPGLGPGNTIYF. CDR3 nucleotide sequence: TGTGCCAGCAGCCCCGGGCTAGGACCGGGAAACACCATATATTTT.

On this clone: Other DNA sequences of this sample code for an identical CDR3. The chain has TRBV18 and TRBJ2-5; the D is unclear. Trimming took 2 bases from V and 2 from J, leaving 3 bases between them. The CDR3 contains 12 residues. CDR1 KGHSH and CDR2 LQKENI come from the germline V gene. The CDR3 bases are TGTGCCAGCTCACCAAATCAAGAGACCCAGTACTTC. This sequence encodes CASSPNQETQYF.

The chain is built from TRBV6-5 and TRBJ2-5; D is unresolved. The CDR3 has 15 residues. In germline, CDR1 is MNHEY, CDR2 SVGAGI. The V end lost 6 bases, the J end lost 9 bases, and 23 bases lay between the germline ends. CDR3 amino acids: CASSLSRVAQDSQYF. The DNA for the CDR3 is TGTGCCAGCAGCCTGAGTCGGGTAGCCCAAGATTCCCAGTACTTC.